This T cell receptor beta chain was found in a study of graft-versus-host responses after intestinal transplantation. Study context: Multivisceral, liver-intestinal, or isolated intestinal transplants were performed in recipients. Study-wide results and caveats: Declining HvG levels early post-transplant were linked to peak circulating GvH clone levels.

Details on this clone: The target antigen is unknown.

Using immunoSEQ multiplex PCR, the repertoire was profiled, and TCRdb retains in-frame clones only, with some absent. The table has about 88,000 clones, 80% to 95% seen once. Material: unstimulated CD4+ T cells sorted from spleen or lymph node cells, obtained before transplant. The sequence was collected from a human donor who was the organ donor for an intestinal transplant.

CDR3 residues: CATSREPARYSYEQYF. CDR3 bases: TGTGCCACCAGCAGAGAGCCCGCCAGGTACTCCTACGAGCAGTACTTC. The chain has TRBV15 and TRBJ2-7, with D unresolved. The V end lost 0 bases, the J end lost 0 bases, and 12 bases lay between the germline ends. CDR1 and CDR2 from the germline V gene are LNHNV and YYDKDF (reference sequence). This CDR3 comprises 16 residues.